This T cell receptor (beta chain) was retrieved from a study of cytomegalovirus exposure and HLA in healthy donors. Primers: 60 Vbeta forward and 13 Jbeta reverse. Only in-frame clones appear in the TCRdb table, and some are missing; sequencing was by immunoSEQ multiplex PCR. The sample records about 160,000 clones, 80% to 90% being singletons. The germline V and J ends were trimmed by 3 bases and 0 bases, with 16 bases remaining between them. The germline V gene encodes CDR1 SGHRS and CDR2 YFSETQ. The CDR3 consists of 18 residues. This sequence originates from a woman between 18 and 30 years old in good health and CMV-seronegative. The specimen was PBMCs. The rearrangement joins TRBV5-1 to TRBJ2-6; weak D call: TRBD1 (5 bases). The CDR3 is CASSSGRRDSSGANVLTF. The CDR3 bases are TGCGCCAGCAGCTCTGGGCGGCGTGACAGCTCTGGGGCCAACGTCCTGACTTTC.